The next 3 T cell receptor beta chains were all read from a single sample in a study of response to subunit inactivated influenza vaccine. One entry per CDR3 protein, called by TCRdb with MiXCR from the RT-PCR reads. The sample includes hundreds of thousands of distinct CDR3 sequences, around 16% of them seen just once. The input for sequencing was PBMCs from blood, taken 11 to 12 days after vaccination. Every receptor here comes from a middle-aged man who received an inactivated influenza vaccine.

This clonotype turned up a few times. J is TRBJ2-3 and V is TRBV29-1; weak D call: TRBD2 (6 bases). V was cut by 4 bases and J by 0 bases, with 14 bases left in between. CDR3 length: 15 residues. The V gene's germline CDR1 is SQVTM and CDR2 ANQGSEA. The CDR3 reads CSVGLASTSTDTQYF. The CDR3 DNA reads as TGCAGCGTTGGTCTAGCGTCAACTAGCACAGATACGCAGTATTTT.

This clonotype was seen a few times. V is TRBV20-1 and J is TRBJ2-4; 11 bases match TRBD2. The CDR3 is 14 amino acids. After removal of 3 bases from V and 6 bases from J, the junction contained 4 bases not matched to a gene. Germline V gene sequence: CDR1 DFQATT, CDR2 SNEGSKA (reference sequence). The CDR3, as DNA: TGCAGTGCTAGCGCGGGGACTAGCGGAAACATTCAGTACTTC. This translates into CSASAGTSGNIQYF.

The rearrangement joins TRBV4-1 to TRBJ2-7; 13 bases match TRBD2. Unmatched junction bases numbered 4, after V lost 4 bases and J lost 4 bases. CDR3 size: 15 residues. The V gene's germline CDR1 is MGHRA and CDR2 YSYEKL. This CDR3 reads CASSPWTSGRYEQYF. The CDR3 DNA follows: TGCGCCAGCAGCCCCTGGACTAGCGGGAGATACGAGCAGTACTTC.